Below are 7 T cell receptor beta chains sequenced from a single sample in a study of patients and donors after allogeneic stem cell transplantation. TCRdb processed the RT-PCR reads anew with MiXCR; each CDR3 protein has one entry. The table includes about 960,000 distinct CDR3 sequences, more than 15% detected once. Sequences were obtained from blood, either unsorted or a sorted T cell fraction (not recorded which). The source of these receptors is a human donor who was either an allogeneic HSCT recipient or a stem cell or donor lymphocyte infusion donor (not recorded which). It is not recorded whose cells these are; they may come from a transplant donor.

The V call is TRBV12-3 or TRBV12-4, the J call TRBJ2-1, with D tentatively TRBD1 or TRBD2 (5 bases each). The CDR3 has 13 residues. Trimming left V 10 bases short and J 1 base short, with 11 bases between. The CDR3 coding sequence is TGTGCCACCATGAGGGGTTCCTACAATGAGCAGTTCTTC. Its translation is CATMRGSYNEQFF.

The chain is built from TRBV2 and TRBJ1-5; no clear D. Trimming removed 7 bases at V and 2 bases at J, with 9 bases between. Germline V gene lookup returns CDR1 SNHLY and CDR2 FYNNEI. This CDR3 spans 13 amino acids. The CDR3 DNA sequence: TGTGCCAGCACGCGACCGGGCAATCAGCCCCAGCATTTT. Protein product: CASTRPGNQPQHF.

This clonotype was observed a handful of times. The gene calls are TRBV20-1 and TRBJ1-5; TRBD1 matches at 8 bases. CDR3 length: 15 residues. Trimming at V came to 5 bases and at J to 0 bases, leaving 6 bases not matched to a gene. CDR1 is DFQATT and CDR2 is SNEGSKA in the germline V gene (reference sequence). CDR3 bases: TGCAGTGCTTCCGACAGGGGATATAGCAATCAGCCCCAGCATTTT. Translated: CSASDRGYSNQPQHF.

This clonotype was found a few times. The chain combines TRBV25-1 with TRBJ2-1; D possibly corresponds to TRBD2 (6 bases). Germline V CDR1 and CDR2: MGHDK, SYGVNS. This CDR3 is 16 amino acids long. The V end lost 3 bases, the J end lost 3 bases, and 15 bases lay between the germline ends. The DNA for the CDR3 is TGTGCCAGCAGTGACCCTGGAGGGCGGCACTACAATGAGCAGTTCTTC. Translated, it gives CASSDPGGRHYNEQFF.

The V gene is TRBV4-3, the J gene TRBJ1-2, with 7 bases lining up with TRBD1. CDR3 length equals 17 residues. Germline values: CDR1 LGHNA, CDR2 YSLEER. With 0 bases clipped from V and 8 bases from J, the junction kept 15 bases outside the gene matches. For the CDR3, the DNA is TGCGCCAGCAGCCAAGAAGGTTCAATACAGGGGAGGAACGGCTACACCTTC. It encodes CASSQEGSIQGRNGYTF.

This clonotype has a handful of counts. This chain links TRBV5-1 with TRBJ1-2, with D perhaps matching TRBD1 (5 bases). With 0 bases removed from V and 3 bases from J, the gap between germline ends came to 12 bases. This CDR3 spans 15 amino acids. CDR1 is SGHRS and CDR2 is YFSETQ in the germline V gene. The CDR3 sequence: CASSLAEGLDYGYTF. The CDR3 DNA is TGCGCCAGCAGCTTGGCCGAGGGGCTAGACTATGGCTACACCTTC.

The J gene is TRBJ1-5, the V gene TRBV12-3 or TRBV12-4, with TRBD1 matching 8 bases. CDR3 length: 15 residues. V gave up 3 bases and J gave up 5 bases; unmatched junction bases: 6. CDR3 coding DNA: TGTGCCAGCAGTTTGTGGCAGGGGGCCGATCAGCCCCAGCATTTT. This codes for CASSLWQGADQPQHF.